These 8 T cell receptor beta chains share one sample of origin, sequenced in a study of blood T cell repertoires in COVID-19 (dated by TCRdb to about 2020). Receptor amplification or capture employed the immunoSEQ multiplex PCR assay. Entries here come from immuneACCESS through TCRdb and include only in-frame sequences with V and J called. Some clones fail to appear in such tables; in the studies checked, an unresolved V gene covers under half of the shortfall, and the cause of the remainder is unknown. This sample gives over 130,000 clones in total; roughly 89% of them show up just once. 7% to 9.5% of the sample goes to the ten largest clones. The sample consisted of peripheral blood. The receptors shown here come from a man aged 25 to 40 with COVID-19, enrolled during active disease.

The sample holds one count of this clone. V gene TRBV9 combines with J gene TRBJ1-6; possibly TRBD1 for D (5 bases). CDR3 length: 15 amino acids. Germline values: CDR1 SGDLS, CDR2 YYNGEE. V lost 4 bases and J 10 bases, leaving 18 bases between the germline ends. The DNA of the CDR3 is TGTGCCAGCAGCACAACAGGATCCAGTCACTCACCCCTCCACTTT. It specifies CASSTTGSSHSPLHF.

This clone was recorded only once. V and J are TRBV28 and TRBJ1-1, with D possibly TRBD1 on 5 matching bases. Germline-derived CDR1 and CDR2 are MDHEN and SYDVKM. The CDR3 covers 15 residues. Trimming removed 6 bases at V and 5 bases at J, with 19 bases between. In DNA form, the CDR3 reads TGTGCCAGCAGGTACCACAGAACAGGTAATACTGAAGCTTTCTTT. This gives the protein CASRYHRTGNTEAFF.

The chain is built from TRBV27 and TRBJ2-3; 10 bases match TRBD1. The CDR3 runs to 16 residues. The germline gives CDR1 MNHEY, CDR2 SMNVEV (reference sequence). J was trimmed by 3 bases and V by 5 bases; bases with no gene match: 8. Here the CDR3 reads CASSQRTGGATDTQYF. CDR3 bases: TGTGCCAGCAGTCAGCGGACAGGGGGAGCGACAGATACGCAGTATTTT.

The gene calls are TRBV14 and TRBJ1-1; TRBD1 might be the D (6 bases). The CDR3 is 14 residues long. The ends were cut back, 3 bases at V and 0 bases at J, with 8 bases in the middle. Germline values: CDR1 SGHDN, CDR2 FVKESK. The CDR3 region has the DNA TGTGCCAGCAGCCAGGGACACCTGAACACTGAAGCTTTCTTT. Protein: CASSQGHLNTEAFF. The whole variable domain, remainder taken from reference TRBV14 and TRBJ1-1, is EAGVTQFPSHSVIEKGQTVTLRCDPISGHDNLYWYRRVMGKEIKFLLHFVKESKQDESGMPNNRFLAERTGGTYSTLKVQPAELEDSGVYFCASSQGHLNTEAFFGQGTRLTVV.

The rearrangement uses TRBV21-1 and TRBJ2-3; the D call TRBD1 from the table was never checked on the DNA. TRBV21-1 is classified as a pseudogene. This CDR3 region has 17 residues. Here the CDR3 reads CASSKERGTHTTDTQYF. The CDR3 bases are TGTGCCAGCAGCAAAGAGCGAGGGACACATACCACAGATACGCAGTATTTT.

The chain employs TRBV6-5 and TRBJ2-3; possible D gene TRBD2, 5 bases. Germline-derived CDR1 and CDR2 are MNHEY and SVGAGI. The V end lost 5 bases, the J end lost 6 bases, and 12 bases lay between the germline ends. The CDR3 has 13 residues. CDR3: CASSTRLADTQYF. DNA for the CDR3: TGTGCCAGCAGTACTAGGCTTGCGGATACGCAGTATTTT.

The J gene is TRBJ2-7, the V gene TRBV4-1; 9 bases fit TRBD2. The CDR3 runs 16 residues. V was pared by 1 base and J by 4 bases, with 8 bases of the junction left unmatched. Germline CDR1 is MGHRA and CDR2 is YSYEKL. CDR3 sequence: CASSQGGLAGKYEQYF. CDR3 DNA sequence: TGCGCCAGCAGCCAAGGCGGGCTAGCGGGAAAATACGAGCAGTACTTC.

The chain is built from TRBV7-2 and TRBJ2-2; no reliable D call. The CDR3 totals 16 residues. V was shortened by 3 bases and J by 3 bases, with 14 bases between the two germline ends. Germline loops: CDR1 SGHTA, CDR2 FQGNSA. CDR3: CASSFPYGSDTGELFF. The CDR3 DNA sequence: TGTGCCAGCAGCTTCCCCTACGGCAGCGACACCGGGGAGCTGTTTTTT.